A single sample is the source of the 29 T cell receptor beta chains below, sequenced in a study of T cell changes during pregnancy in multiple sclerosis. Data came from immunoSEQ multiplex PCR; TCRdb stores just in-frame clones and leaves some out. Seen here are roughly 40,000 clones, about 91% observed once, and the top ten hold around 0.8%. Here the sequenced sample was CD4+ T cells from peripheral blood mononuclear cells, taken before pregnancy. All receptors derive from a female donor with multiple sclerosis, enrolled in a pregnancy study.

This chain links TRBV1 with TRBJ2-1; TRBD2 is taken as the D call from the table, unchecked against the DNA. TRBV1 is an annotated pseudogene. This CDR3 is built from 14 residues. The CDR3 nucleotides read TGCACCAGCAGCCCAGCGGGGTGGGACAATGAGCAGTTCTTC. Residues: CTSSPAGWDNEQFF.

This clone has only a few counts. The chain uses TRBV19 and TRBJ1-2; TRBD1 is a possible D gene (5 bases). V was cut by 6 bases and J by 2 bases, with 10 bases left in between. This CDR3 spans 13 amino acids. In germline, CDR1 is LNHDA, CDR2 SQIVND (reference sequence). This CDR3 is CASSEEGNYGYTF. The CDR3 nucleotides are TGTGCCAGTAGCGAGGAGGGGAACTATGGCTACACCTTC.

The chain joins TRBV18 to TRBJ1-6, with D possibly matching TRBD1 (6 bases). V shed 2 bases and J shed 5 bases, with 16 bases lying between them. This CDR3 has 17 residues. The V gene's germline CDR1 is KGHSH and CDR2 LQKENI. CDR3 DNA sequence: TGTGCCAGCTCACCAAGTGGTCAGGGGATGAATAATTCACCCCTCCACTTT. It yields the protein CASSPSGQGMNNSPLHF.

The J gene is TRBJ1-5, the V gene TRBV7-2, with TRBD1 identical over 9 bases. The CDR3 consists of 15 residues. Per germline, CDR1 SGHTA and CDR2 FQGNSA. J was trimmed by 6 bases and V by 3 bases; bases with no gene match: 6. The CDR3 loop is CASSLDRGLGQPQHF. Written as DNA, the CDR3 is TGTGCCAGCAGCTTGGACAGGGGCCTGGGTCAGCCCCAGCATTTT.

The V and J genes are TRBV5-5 and TRBJ2-7, with D maybe TRBD2 (5 bases). Germline V CDR1 and CDR2: SGHKS, YYEKEE (reference sequence). CDR3 length equals 13 residues. The V and J ends lost 1 base and 3 bases respectively, with 8 bases between them. The DNA of the CDR3 is TGTGCCAGCAGCTTGAGCGGTTTCTACGAGCAGTACTTC. This sequence encodes CASSLSGFYEQYF.

This chain joins TRBV4-2 and TRBJ2-3; D is perhaps TRBD2 (6 bases). The CDR3 length is 17 residues. CDR1 and CDR2 from the germline V gene are LGHNA and YNFKEQ. Trimming pared 1 base from V and 7 bases from J, leaving 21 bases between. The CDR3, as DNA: TGTGCCAGCAGCCAAGTGGGGGGAGTTGGGGAAAAACATACGCAGTATTTT. Protein: CASSQVGGVGEKHTQYF.

The chain links TRBV2 to TRBJ2-2, with 7 positions matching TRBD1. V was clipped by 3 bases and J by 0 bases; unmatched bases: 7. Germline CDR1 SNHLY, CDR2 FYNNEI. CDR3 length: 17 amino acids. In DNA, the CDR3 is TGTGCCAGCAGTGAGATCCCGGGACAGACGAACACCGGGGAGCTGTTTTTT. Translating gives CASSEIPGQTNTGELFF.

V gene TRBV5-5 combines with J gene TRBJ1-2; no reliable D call. V gave up 0 bases and J gave up 7 bases, with 10 bases separating them. CDR1 and CDR2 from the germline V gene are SGHKS and YYEKEE (reference sequence). The CDR3 covers 13 residues. The CDR3 spells CASSLGLSSGYTF. CDR3 DNA sequence: TGTGCCAGCAGCTTGGGACTGTCTAGTGGCTACACCTTC.

This clone was picked up a small number of times. The chain recombines TRBV4-2 with TRBJ2-1, with 14 nucleotides matching TRBD2. The CDR3 length is 18 residues. Unmatched junction bases numbered 8, after V lost 1 base and J lost 6 bases. CDR1 is LGHNA, CDR2 YNFKEQ, per germline. The CDR3, as DNA: TGTGCCAGCAGCCAAGGACTAGCGGGGGGGCCGGCTTTCAATGAGCAGTTCTTC. It translates to CASSQGLAGGPAFNEQFF.

V is TRBV9 and J is TRBJ2-3; a possible D gene is TRBD2 (5 bases). Trimming pared 4 bases from V and 2 bases from J, leaving 11 bases between. CDR3 size: 14 residues. CDR1 and CDR2 from the germline V gene are SGDLS and YYNGEE. CDR3: CASSSLAHTDTQYF. CDR3 in DNA: TGTGCCAGCAGCTCGCTAGCACACACAGATACGCAGTATTTT.

The V call is TRBV4-2, the J call TRBJ1-2; the match to TRBD1 covers 7 bases. The germline gives CDR1 LGHNA, CDR2 YNFKEQ. The CDR3 spans 14 residues. J was trimmed by 6 bases and V by 1 base; bases with no gene match: 5. The CDR3 region is CASSQGTGMNGYTF. The CDR3 region has the DNA TGTGCCAGCAGCCAAGGGACAGGAATGAATGGCTACACCTTC.

V is TRBV18 and J is TRBJ2-2; D perhaps matches TRBD1 (5 bases). This CDR3 has 13 residues. Trimming cost V 1 base and J 7 bases, with 7 bases left between them. CDR1 is KGHSH, CDR2 LQKENI, per germline. DNA for the CDR3: TGTGCCAGCTCACCACAGGGGATCGGGGAGCTGTTTTTT. Translation gives CASSPQGIGELFF.

In its sample, this clone was seen once. V usage is TRBV5-1 and J usage is TRBJ1-3; the D is unclear. The length of the CDR3 is 16 residues. Trimming removed 3 bases from V and 0 bases from J, with 13 bases in between. Germline V CDR1 and CDR2: SGHRS, YFSETQ. The CDR3 loop is CASSSDTSPSGNTIYF. The CDR3 region has the DNA TGCGCCAGCAGCTCCGACACTTCCCCCTCTGGAAACACCATATATTTT.

The chain links TRBV7-2 to TRBJ2-2; TRBD1 aligns across 9 bases. Trimming cost V 5 bases and J 2 bases; bases outside gene matches: 3. The V gene's germline CDR1 is SGHTA and CDR2 FQGNSA. This CDR3 spans 15 amino acids. The CDR3 loop is CASSQGQGNTGELFF. As DNA, the CDR3 is TGTGCCAGCAGCCAGGGACAGGGCAACACCGGGGAGCTGTTTTTT. Full variable domain (rest looked up from reference TRBV7-2 and TRBJ2-2): GAGVSQSPSNKVTEKGKDVELRCDPISGHTALYWYRQSLGQGLEFLIYFQGNSAPDKSGLPSDRFSAERTGGSVSTLTIQRTQQEDSAVYLCASSQGQGNTGELFFGEGSRLTVL.

The CDR3 DNA reads as TGTGCCAGCAGACCACAGGGGGCACAATACTACGAGCAGTACTTC. This sequence encodes CASRPQGAQYYEQYF. The rearrangement uses TRBV7-9 and TRBJ2-7, with TRBD1 matching 9 bases. CDR3 size: 15 residues. V shed 6 bases and J 3 bases; nucleotides not matched to a gene: 9. The germline V gene encodes CDR1 SEHNR and CDR2 FQNEAQ (reference sequence). The variable domain in full, completed from reference TRBV7-9 and TRBJ2-7, reads DTGVSQNPRHKITKRGQNVTFRCDPISEHNRLYWYRQTLGQGPEFLTYFQNEAQLEKSRLLSDRFSAERPKGSFSTLEIQRTEQGDSAMYLCASRPQGAQYYEQYFGPGTRLTVT.

The chain is built from TRBV7-3 and TRBJ1-5, with 7 bases identical to TRBD1. V was pared by 5 bases and J by 3 bases, with 7 bases of the junction left unmatched. The length of the CDR3 is 15 residues. Germline V gene lookup returns CDR1 SGHTA and CDR2 FQGTGA. The CDR3 DNA sequence: TGTGCCAGCAGCCCAGGACAGGTGATCAATCAGCCCCAGCATTTT. Encoded protein: CASSPGQVINQPQHF.

This chain connects TRBV2 to TRBJ1-4; possible D gene TRBD1, 6 bases. The CDR3 contains 13 residues. Trimming pared 9 bases from V and 4 bases from J, leaving 12 bases between. Germline V gene sequence: CDR1 SNHLY, CDR2 FYNNEI. The CDR3 reads CASNLRGNEKLFF. Here the CDR3 DNA reads TGTGCCAGTAACCTCAGGGGTAATGAAAAACTGTTTTTT.

The chain carries TRBV6-5 and TRBJ2-5; 9 bases are a match to TRBD1. The germline gives CDR1 MNHEY, CDR2 SVGAGI. The CDR3 covers 16 residues. The V segment lost 0 bases and the J segment 2 bases; nucleotides outside the gene matches: 4. The CDR3, as DNA: TGTGCCAGCAGTTACTCGGGGACAGGGAGACAAGAGACCCAGTACTTC. Its translation is CASSYSGTGRQETQYF.

The J gene is TRBJ2-3, the V gene TRBV7-8; the match to TRBD2 covers 7 bases. The germline V gene encodes CDR1 SGHVS and CDR2 FQNEAQ. The V and J ends lost 2 bases and 4 bases, in that order; junction bases with no gene match: 9. The CDR3 totals 16 residues. The DNA for the CDR3 is TGTGCCAGCAGCTTACTCGGGGGGATAGGCGCAGATACGCAGTATTTT. Protein: CASSLLGGIGADTQYF.

The V and J genes are TRBV7-3 and TRBJ2-3; 10 positions match TRBD2. Germline V gene sequence: CDR1 SGHTA, CDR2 FQGTGA. The CDR3 consists of 18 residues. After removal of 5 bases from V and 4 bases from J, the junction contained 15 bases not matched to a gene. The CDR3 sequence: CASSPQPTGTSVSDTQYF. The CDR3 DNA follows: TGTGCCAGCAGCCCGCAACCGACCGGGACTAGCGTCTCAGATACGCAGTATTTT. The whole variable domain, remainder taken from reference TRBV7-3 and TRBJ2-3, is GAGVSQTPSNKVTEKGKYVELRCDPISGHTALYWYRQSLGQGPEFLIYFQGTGAADDSGLPNDRFFAVRPEGSVSTLKIQRTERGDSAVYLCASSPQPTGTSVSDTQYFGPGTRLTVL.

J is TRBJ2-3 and V is TRBV7-2; D gene uncertain. This CDR3 comprises 13 residues. Trimming removed 5 bases at V and 6 bases at J, with 12 bases between. In germline, CDR1 is SGHTA, CDR2 FQGNSA. This CDR3 is CASSPEAADTQYF. In DNA, the CDR3 is TGTGCCAGCAGCCCTGAGGCGGCGGATACGCAGTATTTT.

The chain couples TRBV6-6 to TRBJ1-2; 10 bases fit TRBD1. Germline CDR1 is MNHNY and CDR2 is SVGAGI (reference sequence). After removal of 5 bases from V and 2 bases from J, the junction contained 8 bases not matched to a gene. There are 16 residues in the CDR3. The CDR3 DNA sequence: TGTGCCAGCAGTCGACGTCCGGGACAGGGGAACTATGGCTACACCTTC. It codes for CASSRRPGQGNYGYTF.

This clone was recorded a few times. The chain has TRBV7-9 and TRBJ1-2; 8 positions match TRBD1. The germline V gene encodes CDR1 SEHNR and CDR2 FQNEAQ (reference sequence). Losses at the gene ends were 5 bases for V and 3 bases for J; bases not matched to a gene: 5. CDR3 length: 14 amino acids. The CDR3 bases are TGTGCCAGCAGCCAAGGACAGGGTCACTATGGCTACACCTTC. As protein: CASSQGQGHYGYTF.

V and J are TRBV7-2 and TRBJ1-3, with unresolved D. Germline V CDR1 and CDR2: SGHTA, FQGNSA. The CDR3 has 15 residues. V lost 3 bases and J lost 4, with 13 bases in between. Here the CDR3 reads CASSLIGDRGNTIYF. The DNA for the CDR3 is TGTGCCAGCAGCTTGATAGGAGACCGCGGAAACACCATATATTTT.

The chain carries TRBV23-1 and TRBJ2-5; the match to TRBD1 covers 7 bases. TRBV23-1 is marked as an open reading frame, function uncertain. V trimming: 5 bases; J trimming: 1 base; junction bases outside the gene matches: 10. This CDR3 is built from 16 residues. Here the CDR3 reads CASSALSGTAQETQYF. The CDR3 nucleotides read TGCGCCAGCAGTGCTCTCTCCGGGACAGCCCAAGAGACCCAGTACTTC.

The genes are TRBV6-5 and TRBJ1-5; no reliable D call. The CDR3 contains 13 residues. Trimming left V 4 bases short and J 4 bases short, with 8 bases between. Germline-derived CDR1 and CDR2 are MNHEY and SVGAGI. The CDR3 DNA follows: TGTGCCAGCAGTTTTAGGAGAAATCAGCCCCAGCATTTT. Protein sequence: CASSFRRNQPQHF.

The V gene is TRBV18, the J gene TRBJ1-5, with D uncertain. The CDR3 contains 15 residues. V lost 2 bases to trimming and J lost 4 bases, with 12 bases between them. Looked up from germline, CDR1 is KGHSH and CDR2 is LQKENI. Here the CDR3 reads CASSPTGGRNQPQHF. CDR3 nucleotides: TGTGCCAGCTCACCAACTGGAGGGAGAAATCAGCCCCAGCATTTT.

This clone was recorded once. The V and J genes are TRBV4-2 and TRBJ2-2, with D unresolved. The V and J ends lost 1 base and 5 bases respectively, with 8 bases between them. Germline V gene lookup returns CDR1 LGHNA and CDR2 YNFKEQ. The CDR3 runs to 14 residues. The CDR3 DNA is TGTGCCAGCAGCCAAGCTCACATTACCGGGGAGCTGTTTTTT. Amino acids: CASSQAHITGELFF.

The rearrangement uses TRBV5-5 and TRBJ1-5; D ambiguous. The length of the CDR3 is 18 residues. Deletions cut 1 base from V and 3 bases from J, with 20 bases between. The germline V gene has CDR1 SGHKS and CDR2 YYEKEE (reference sequence). The CDR3 nucleotides are TGTGCCAGCAGCTTGATTCCCCTAGCCACCCGGTTCAATCAGCCCCAGCATTTT. This codes for CASSLIPLATRFNQPQHF.